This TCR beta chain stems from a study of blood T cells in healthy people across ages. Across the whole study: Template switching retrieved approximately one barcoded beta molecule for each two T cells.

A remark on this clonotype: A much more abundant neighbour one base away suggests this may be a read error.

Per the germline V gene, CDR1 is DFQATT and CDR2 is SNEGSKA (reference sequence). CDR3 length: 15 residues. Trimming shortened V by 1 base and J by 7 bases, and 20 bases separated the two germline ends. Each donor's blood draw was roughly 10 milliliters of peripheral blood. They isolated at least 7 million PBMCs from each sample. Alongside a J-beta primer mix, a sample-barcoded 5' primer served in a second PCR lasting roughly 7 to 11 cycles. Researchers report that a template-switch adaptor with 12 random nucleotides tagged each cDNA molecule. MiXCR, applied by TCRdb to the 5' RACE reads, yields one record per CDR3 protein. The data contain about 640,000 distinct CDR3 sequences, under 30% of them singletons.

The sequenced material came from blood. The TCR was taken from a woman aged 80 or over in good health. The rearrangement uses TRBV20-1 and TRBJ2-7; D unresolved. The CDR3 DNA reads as TGCAGTGCTAGAGTGGGCAGTTCTACATTCAATGAGCAGTACTTC. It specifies CSARVGSSTFNEQYF.